Shown below are 8 T cell receptor beta chains from a single sample sequenced in a study of cytomegalovirus exposure and HLA in healthy donors. PCR used 60 Vbeta primers and 13 Jbeta primers. Some clones are missing from TCRdb's copy, which holds only in-frame ones; the method was immunoSEQ multiplex PCR. The sample yields 150,000 to 200,000 clones, 65% to 80% seen once. Sequences were obtained from PBMCs. All receptors derive from a man between 18 and 35 years old in good health and CMV-seropositive.

In this sample, this clone turned up a few times. The genes are TRBV7-2 and TRBJ2-3; D is uncertain. Germline CDR1 reads SGHTA; CDR2 reads FQGNSA. The CDR3 covers 17 residues. V was clipped by 5 bases and J by 2 bases, with 20 bases between them. CDR3 DNA: TGTGCCAGCAGCACTCGCTCATATGGGCCAATCACAGATACGCAGTATTTT. This sequence encodes CASSTRSYGPITDTQYF.

CDR3 in amino acids: CASSALGQGVETQYF. In DNA, the CDR3 is TGTGCCAGCAGCGCCTTGGGACAGGGCGTGGAGACCCAGTACTTC. This chain joins TRBV9 and TRBJ2-5, with 9 bases that match TRBD1. The CDR3 covers 15 residues. The ends lost 3 bases at V and 5 bases at J; junction bases unmatched: 8. Germline CDR1 SGDLS, CDR2 YYNGEE. The full variable domain, rest sourced from reference TRBV9 and TRBJ2-5, is DSGVTQTPKHLITATGQRVTLRCSPRSGDLSVYWYQQSLDQGLQFLIQYYNGEERAKGNILERFSAQQFPDLHSELNLSSLELGDSALYFCASSALGQGVETQYFGPGTRLLVL.

The chain combines TRBV7-9 with TRBJ2-7; tentative D call: TRBD1 (6 bases). V was shortened by 5 bases and J by 5 bases, with 16 bases between the two germline ends. CDR1 and CDR2 from the germline V gene are SEHNR and FQNEAQ (reference sequence). The CDR3 totals 14 residues. The CDR3 bases are TGTGCCAGCAGCCCGAATGAGGACAGACACGAGCAGTACGTC. Protein product: CASSPNEDRHEQYV.

This clone showed up just a few times. The rearrangement joins TRBV5-1 to TRBJ1-4; 11 bases fit TRBD1. CDR1 is SGHRS, CDR2 YFSETQ, per germline. V lost 8 bases, J lost 7 bases, and 4 bases stayed unmatched. This CDR3 has 13 amino acids. Written as DNA, the CDR3 is TGCGCCAGGAGGGGACAGGGGGTTGAAAAACTGTTTTTT. It specifies CARRGQGVEKLFF. The whole variable domain, remainder taken from reference TRBV5-1 and TRBJ1-4, is KAGVTQTPRYLIKTRGQQVTLSCSPISGHRSVSWYQQTPGQGLQFLFEYFSETQRNKGNFPGRFSGRQFSNSRSEMNVSTLELGDSALYLCARRGQGVEKLFFGSGTQLSVL.

This sequence joins TRBV4-2 and TRBJ1-2, with D hard to call. CDR1 is LGHNA, CDR2 YNFKEQ, per germline. The CDR3 covers 12 residues. V was trimmed by 0 bases and J by 9 bases, leaving 8 bases between them. This CDR3 reads CASSQDLASYTF. The CDR3 DNA sequence: TGTGCCAGCAGCCAAGATCTAGCAAGCTACACCTTC.

The chain links TRBV30 to TRBJ2-1, with D perhaps matching TRBD2 (5 bases). V was clipped by 0 bases and J by 7 bases, with 13 bases between them. This CDR3 has 14 residues. Germline-derived CDR1 and CDR2 are GTSNPN and SVGIG (reference sequence). CDR3 sequence (DNA): TGTGCCTGGAGTGTCGGGCTAGCCGTTAATGAGCAGTTCTTC. Its translation is CAWSVGLAVNEQFF.

The chain is built from TRBV19 and TRBJ1-4, with TRBD1 matching 8 bases. With 8 bases clipped from V and 7 bases from J, the junction kept 9 bases outside the gene matches. There are 14 residues in the CDR3. Germline V CDR1 and CDR2: LNHDA, SQIVND (reference sequence). DNA for the CDR3: TGTGCCAGTCTTCCGGACAGGGAGGGTGAAAAACTGTTTTTT. This gives the protein CASLPDREGEKLFF. The full variable domain, its missing parts supplied by reference TRBV19 and TRBJ1-4, is DGGITQSPKYLFRKEGQNVTLSCEQNLNHDAMYWYRQDPGQGLRLIYYSQIVNDFQKGDIAEGYSVSREKKESFPLTVTSAQKNPTAFYLCASLPDREGEKLFFGSGTQLSVL.

This clone has a handful of counts. The chain carries TRBV7-6 and TRBJ1-2; possible D gene TRBD1, 5 bases. CDR3 length equals 14 residues. Trimming took 1 base from V and 6 from J, leaving 12 bases between them. Per the germline V gene, CDR1 is SGHVS and CDR2 is FNYEAQ. In nucleotides, the CDR3 is TGTGCCAGCAGCTTAGACTGGACACTGAATGGCTACACCTTC. This sequence encodes CASSLDWTLNGYTF.